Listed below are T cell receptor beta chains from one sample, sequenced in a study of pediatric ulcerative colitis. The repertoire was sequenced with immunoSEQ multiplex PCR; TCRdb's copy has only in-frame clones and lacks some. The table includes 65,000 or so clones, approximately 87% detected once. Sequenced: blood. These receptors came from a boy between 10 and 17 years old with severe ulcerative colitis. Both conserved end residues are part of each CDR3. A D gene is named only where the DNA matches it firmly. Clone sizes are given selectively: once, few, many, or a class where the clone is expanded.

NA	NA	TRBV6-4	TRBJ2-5	TGTGCCAGCAGTGACTCGAGCAGTCCCCAAGAGACCCAGTACTTC	CASSDSSSPQETQYF
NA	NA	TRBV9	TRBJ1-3	TGTGCCAGCAGCGTAGGAGCTAGCTCTGGAAACACCATATATTTT	CASSVGASSGNTIYF
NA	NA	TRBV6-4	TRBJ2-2	TGTGCCAGCAGTGATGGTGGCGGGGAGCTGTTTTTT	CASSDGGGELFF
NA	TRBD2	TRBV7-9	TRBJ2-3	TGTGCCAGCAGCTTGAGGACGACTAGCGGGGGCACAGATACGCAGTATTTT	CASSLRTTSGGTDTQYF
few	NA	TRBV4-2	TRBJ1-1	TGTGCCAGCAGCCAAGGGGGACGGGGAAGGAACACTGAAGCTTTCTTT	CASSQGGRGRNTEAFF
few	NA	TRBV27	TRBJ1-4	TGTGCCAGCAGTTTTAGACAGGCGGTTGCTGAAAAACTGTTTTTT	CASSFRQAVAEKLFF
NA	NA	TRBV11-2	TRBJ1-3	TGTGCCAGCACCTATAACTCTGGAAACACCATATATTTT	CASTYNSGNTIYF
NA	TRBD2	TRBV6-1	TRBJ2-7	TGTGCCAGCAGTGAAGGGACTAGCTCGGGCGAGCAGTACTTC	CASSEGTSSGEQYF
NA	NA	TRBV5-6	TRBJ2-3	TGTGCCAGCAGCTTACCACCCTCCGACACAGATACGCAGTATTTT	CASSLPPSDTDTQYF
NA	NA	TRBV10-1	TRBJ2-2	TGCGCCAGCACCGGCGGATCTCAGACGAACACCGGGGAGCTGTTTTTT	CASTGGSQTNTGELFF
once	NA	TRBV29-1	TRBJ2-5	TGCAGCGTTGCCCTTCTTGGGGAGACCCAGTACTTC	CSVALLGETQYF
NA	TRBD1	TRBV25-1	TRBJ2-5	TGTGCCAGCAGTTCCGCCGGGACAGGGACAGAGACCCAGTACTTC	CASSSAGTGTETQYF
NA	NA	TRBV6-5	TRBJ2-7	TGTGCCAGCAGTAAATCAAGCTCCTACGAGCAGTACTTC	CASSKSSSYEQYF
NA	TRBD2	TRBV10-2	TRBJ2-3	TGCGCCAGCGGAATCCAGGGAGGGCATACAGATACGCAGTATTTT	CASGIQGGHTDTQYF
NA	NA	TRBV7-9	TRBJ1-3	TGTGCCAGCAGCTCCGGACCGACCTCTGGAAACACCATATATTTT	CASSSGPTSGNTIYF
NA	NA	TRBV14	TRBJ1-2	TGTGCCAGCAGCCTCAGCAGTACAACTAACTATGGCTACACCTTC	CASSLSSTTNYGYTF
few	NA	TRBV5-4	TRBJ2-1	TGTGCCAGCAGCACTGAGGACAGCCTAAGGAATGAGCAGTTCTTC	CASSTEDSLRNEQFF
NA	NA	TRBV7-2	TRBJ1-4	TGTGCCAGCAGCCTTATGGCGGGGGTTGGTACTAATGAAAAACTGTTTTTT	CASSLMAGVGTNEKLFF
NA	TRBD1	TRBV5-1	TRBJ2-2	TGCGCCAGCAGCTTGGGACAGGGGGTGAGCACCGGGGAGCTGTTTTTT	CASSLGQGVSTGELFF
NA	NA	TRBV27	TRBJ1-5	TGTGCCAGCAGTTCGGTATTTGGAGGCAATCAGCCCCAGCATTTT	CASSSVFGGNQPQHF
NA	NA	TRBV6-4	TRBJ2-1	TGTGCCAGCAGTGACCGACGAGGGGGTGAGCAGTTCTTC	CASSDRRGGEQFF
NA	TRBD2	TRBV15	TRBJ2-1	TGTGCCACCAGCTCAGTTACTAGCGGGAGGTGGGGTGAGCAGTTCTTC	CATSSVTSGRWGEQFF
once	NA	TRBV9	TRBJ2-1	TGTGCCAGCAGCCTTTCGGACCGGGATGAGCAGTTCTTC	CASSLSDRDEQFF
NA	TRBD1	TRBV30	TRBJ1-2	TGTGCCTGGAGAACAGGGGGCAACTATGGCTACACCTTC	CAWRTGGNYGYTF
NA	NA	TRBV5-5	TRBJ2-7	TGTGCCAGCAGCCCCTACCTAGCGCCCACCTACGAGCAGTACTTC	CASSPYLAPTYEQYF
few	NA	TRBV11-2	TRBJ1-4	TGTGCCAGCAGCTTCGGGACGGGTGAAAAACTGTTTTTT	CASSFGTGEKLFF
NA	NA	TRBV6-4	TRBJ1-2	TGTGCCAGACACCCAGGGCTACTTCATGGCTACACCTTC	CARHPGLLHGYTF
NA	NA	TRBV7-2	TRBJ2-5	TGTGCCAGCAGCTTATTTCTAGAGACCCAGTACTTC	CASSLFLETQYF
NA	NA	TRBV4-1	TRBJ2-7	TGCGCCAGCAGCCAAGCGGGGCGCTACGAGCAGTACTTC	CASSQAGRYEQYF
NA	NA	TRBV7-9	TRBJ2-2	TGTGCCAGCAGCTTATCTCTGCCCACCGGGGAGCTGTTTTTT	CASSLSLPTGELFF
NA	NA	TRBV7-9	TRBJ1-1	TGTGCCAGCAGCTTACCTGGAGGGGGCACTGAAGCTTTCTTT	CASSLPGGGTEAFF
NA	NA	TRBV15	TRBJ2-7	TGTGCCACCAGCAGAGAGGAGGGAGCCTACGAGCAGTACTTC	CATSREEGAYEQYF
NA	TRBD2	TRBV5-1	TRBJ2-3	TGCGCCAGCAGCAAAGTAGCGGGAGGGCCTTCCAATACGCAGTATTTT	CASSKVAGGPSNTQYF
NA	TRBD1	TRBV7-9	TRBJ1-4	TGTGCCAGCAGCTTAGTTACAGGGGATGAAAAACTGTTTTTT	CASSLVTGDEKLFF
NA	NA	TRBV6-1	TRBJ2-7	TGTGCCAGCATGGCAGGGTCCTACGAGCAGTACTTC	CASMAGSYEQYF
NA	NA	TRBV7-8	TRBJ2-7	TGTGCCAGCAGCTTAGTCCGGGCTGGCCTCAGCTCCTACGAGCAGTACTTC	CASSLVRAGLSSYEQYF
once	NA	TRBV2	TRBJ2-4	TGTGCCAGCAGGAATTTAGCGGACGTTGGCAAAAACATTCAGTACTTC	CASRNLADVGKNIQYF
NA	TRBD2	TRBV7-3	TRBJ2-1	TGTGCCAGCAGCCCAGGGCAGCTAGCGGGAGGGCCCGGGGATGAGCAGTTCTTC	CASSPGQLAGGPGDEQFF
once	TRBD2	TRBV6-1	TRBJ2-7	TGTGCCAGCAGTGAAGAGGGGCTAGCGGAGGCCTACGAGCAGTACTTC	CASSEEGLAEAYEQYF
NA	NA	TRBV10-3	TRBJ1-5	TGTGCCATCAGTCCGACAGGTGATAGCAATCAGCCCCAGCATTTT	CAISPTGDSNQPQHF
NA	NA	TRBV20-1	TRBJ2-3	TGCAGTGCTAGATTGGGGGATACGCAGTATTTT	CSARLGDTQYF
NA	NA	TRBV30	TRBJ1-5	TGTGCCTGGAGTGCTTCAATGAGAAATCAGCCCCAGCATTTT	CAWSASMRNQPQHF
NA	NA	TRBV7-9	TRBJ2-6	TGTGCCAGCAGCTCTTCAGTGGAGCTGGTCTCTGGGGCCAACGTCCTGACTTTC	CASSSSVELVSGANVLTF
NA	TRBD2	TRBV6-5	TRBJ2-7	TGTGCCAGCAGTTATCGGGGGGGGCAGTACTTC	CASSYRGGQYF
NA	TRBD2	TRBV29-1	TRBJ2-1	TGCAGCGTCCGGGGAACTAGCGGGAGTGACGATGAGCAGTTCTTC	CSVRGTSGSDDEQFF
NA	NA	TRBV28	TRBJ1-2	TGTGCCAGCAGAATCCCCTATTATGGCTACACCTTC	CASRIPYYGYTF
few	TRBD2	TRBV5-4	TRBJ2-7	TGTGCCAGCAGCCAGGGACTAGCGGGATACGAGCAGTACTTC	CASSQGLAGYEQYF
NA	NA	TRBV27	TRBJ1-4	TGTGCCAGCAGTTTATCGTTAGGACAGCGAGGGATTGAAAAACTGTTTTTT	CASSLSLGQRGIEKLFF
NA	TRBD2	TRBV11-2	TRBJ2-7	TGTGCCAGCAGCCCGGAGAGACTAGCGGGGGGTTACTCCTACGAGCAGTACTTC	CASSPERLAGGYSYEQYF
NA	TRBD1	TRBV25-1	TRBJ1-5	TGTGCCAGCAGTGAATGTCCGACAGGGGGGGGTAGTGATCAGCCCCAGCATTTT	CASSECPTGGGSDQPQHF
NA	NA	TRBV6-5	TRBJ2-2	TGTGCCAGCAGTTACTCGACGGGAGCGAACACCGGGGAGCTGTTTTTT	CASSYSTGANTGELFF
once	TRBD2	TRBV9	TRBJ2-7	TGTGCCAGCAGCTATGACCCTAAGCGGGAGTCCTCCGAGCAGTACTTC	CASSYDPKRESSEQYF
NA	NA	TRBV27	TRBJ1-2	TGTGCCAGCAGTTTACGATTGGCGGGTTTAAACTATGGCTACACCTTC	CASSLRLAGLNYGYTF
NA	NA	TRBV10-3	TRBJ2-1	TGTGCCATCAGGGAGGACCGCAGCTCCTACAATGAGCAGTTCTTC	CAIREDRSSYNEQFF
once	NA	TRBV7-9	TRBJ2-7	TGTGCCAGCAGCTTGAGCGAGTTATCCTACGAGCAGTACTTC	CASSLSELSYEQYF
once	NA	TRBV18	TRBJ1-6	TGTGCCAGCTCACCGAATCAGGATTCACCCCTCCACTTT	CASSPNQDSPLHF
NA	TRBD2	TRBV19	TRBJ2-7	TGTGCCAGTAGTATAGCACTAGCGGCGGATTACGAGCAGTACTTC	CASSIALAADYEQYF
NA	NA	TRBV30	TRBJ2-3	TGTGCCTGCCTAGGCACAGATACGCAGTATTTT	CACLGTDTQYF
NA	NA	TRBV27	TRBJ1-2	TGTGCCAGCAGAAACCCAGGGGTTGCTGGCTACACCTTC	CASRNPGVAGYTF
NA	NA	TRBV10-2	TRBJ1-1	TGCGCCAGCAGTGAGGAGAAAGCGAACACTGAAGCTTTCTTT	CASSEEKANTEAFF